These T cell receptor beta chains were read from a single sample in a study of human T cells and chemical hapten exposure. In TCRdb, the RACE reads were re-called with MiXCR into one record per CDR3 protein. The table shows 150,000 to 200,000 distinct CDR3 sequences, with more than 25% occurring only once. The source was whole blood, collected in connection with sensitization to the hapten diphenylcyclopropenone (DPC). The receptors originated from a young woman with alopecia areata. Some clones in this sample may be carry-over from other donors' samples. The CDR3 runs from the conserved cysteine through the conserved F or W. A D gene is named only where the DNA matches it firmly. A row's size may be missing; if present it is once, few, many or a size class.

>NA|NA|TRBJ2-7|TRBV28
CASTLRPSGEQYF
TGTGCCAGCACCCTACGACCATCGGGCGAGCAGTACTTC
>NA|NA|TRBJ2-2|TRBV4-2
CASSQASTGELFF
TGTGCCAGCAGCCAAGCATCCACCGGGGAGCTGTTTTTT
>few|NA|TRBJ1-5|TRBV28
CASSISVGGNVNQPQHF
TGTGCCAGCAGTATATCCGTTGGGGGAAACGTCAATCAGCCCCAGCATTTT
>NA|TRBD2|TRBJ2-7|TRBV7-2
CASSSLLSGLAGEQYF
TGTGCCAGCAGCTCCCTCCTTTCGGGACTAGCGGGCGAGCAGTACTTC
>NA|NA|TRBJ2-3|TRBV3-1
CASSHSSRSDTQYF
TGTGCCAGCAGCCATTCCTCAAGGTCAGATACGCAGTATTTT
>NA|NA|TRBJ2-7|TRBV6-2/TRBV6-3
CASSYSIGGQGLYEQYF
TGTGCCAGCAGTTACTCGATTGGAGGGCAGGGCCTCTACGAGCAGTACTTC
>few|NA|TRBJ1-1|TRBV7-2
CASSQQTNTEAFF
TGTGCCAGCAGTCAACAGACGAACACTGAAGCTTTCTTT
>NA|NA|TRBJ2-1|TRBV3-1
CASSQGRGEQFF
TGTGCCAGCAGCCAAGGCAGGGGTGAGCAGTTCTTC
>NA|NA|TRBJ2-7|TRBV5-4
CASSSYFRGEQYF
TGTGCCAGCAGCTCATATTTCCGGGGCGAGCAGTACTTC
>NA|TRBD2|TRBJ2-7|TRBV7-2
CASSLPGGYEQYF
TGTGCCAGCAGCTTACCGGGGGGTTACGAGCAGTACTTC
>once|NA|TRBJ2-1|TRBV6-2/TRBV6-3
CASSYRGWDNEQFF
TGTGCCAGCAGTTACCGAGGTTGGGACAATGAGCAGTTCTTC
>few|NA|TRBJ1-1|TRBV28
CASSLWDSEAFF
TGTGCCAGCAGTTTATGGGACAGTGAAGCTTTCTTT
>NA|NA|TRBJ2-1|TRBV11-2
CASSLEPSVNEQFF
TGTGCCAGCAGCTTAGAGCCTAGCGTCAATGAGCAGTTCTTC
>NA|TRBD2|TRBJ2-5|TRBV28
CASSSFERTSGGAETQYF
TGTGCCAGCAGTTCTTTCGAACGGACTAGCGGGGGGGCAGAGACCCAGTACTTC
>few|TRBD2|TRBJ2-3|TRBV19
CASSGGRPIDTQYF
TGTGCCAGTAGTGGCGGGAGGCCCATAGATACGCAGTATTTT
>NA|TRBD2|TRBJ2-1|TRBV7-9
CASSPTLAGSYNEQFF
TGTGCCAGCAGCCCGACACTAGCGGGGTCCTACAATGAGCAGTTCTTC
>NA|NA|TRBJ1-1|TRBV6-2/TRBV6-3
CASSYQGNTEAFF
TGTGCCAGCAGTTACCAGGGCAACACTGAAGCTTTCTTT
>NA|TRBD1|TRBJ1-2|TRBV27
CASSSTGHGYTF
TGTGCCAGCAGTTCGACAGGGCATGGCTACACCTTC
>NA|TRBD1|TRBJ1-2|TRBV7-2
CASSLPGGGGSYGYTF
TGTGCCAGCAGCCTCCCGGGGGGAGGGGGCAGCTATGGCTACACCTTC
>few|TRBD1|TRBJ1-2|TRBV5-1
CASSLGQGDYGYTF
TGCGCCAGCAGCTTGGGACAGGGAGATTATGGCTACACCTTC
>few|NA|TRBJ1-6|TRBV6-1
CASSPTGNYNSPLHF
TGTGCCAGCAGTCCGACAGGAAACTATAATTCACCCCTCCACTTT
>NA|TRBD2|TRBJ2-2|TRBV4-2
CASSHQGGGPDTGELFF
TGTGCCAGCAGCCATCAGGGCGGGGGGCCGGACACCGGGGAGCTGTTTTTT
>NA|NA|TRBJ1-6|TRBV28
CASNPGSSPLHF
TGTGCCAGCAACCCAGGGTCCTCACCCCTCCACTTT
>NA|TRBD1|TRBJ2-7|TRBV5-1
CASSQGQGLGHEQYF
TGCGCCAGCAGCCAGGGACAGGGCCTCGGGCACGAGCAGTACTTC
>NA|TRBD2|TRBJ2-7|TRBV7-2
CASRSSLAGGPQEQYF
TGTGCCAGCAGGTCCAGCTTAGCGGGAGGGCCGCAGGAGCAGTACTTC
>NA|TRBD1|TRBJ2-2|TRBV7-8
CATEVGFIGTANTGELFF
TGTGCCACCGAGGTGGGTTTTATCGGGACAGCGAACACCGGGGAGCTGTTTTTT
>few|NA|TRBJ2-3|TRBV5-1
CASSLGPSTDTQYF
TGCGCCAGCAGCTTGGGACCTTCCACAGATACGCAGTATTTT
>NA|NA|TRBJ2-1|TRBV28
CASSFSGDPYNEQFF
TGTGCCAGCAGTTTTTCGGGGGATCCCTACAATGAGCAGTTCTTC
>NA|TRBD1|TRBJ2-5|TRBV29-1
CSTAQGASQETQYF
TGCAGCACAGCGCAGGGGGCATCCCAAGAGACCCAGTACTTC
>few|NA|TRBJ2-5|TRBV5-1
CASSPGQFQETQYF
TGCGCCAGCAGCCCTGGACAGTTCCAAGAGACCCAGTACTTC
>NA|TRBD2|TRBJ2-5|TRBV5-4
CASSLANRLAGQETQYF
TGTGCCAGCAGCTTGGCTAATCGGCTAGCGGGACAAGAGACCCAGTACTTC
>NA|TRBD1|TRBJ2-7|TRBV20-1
CSAARGDRAYEQYF
TGCAGTGCCGCCCGGGGGGACAGGGCCTACGAGCAGTACTTC
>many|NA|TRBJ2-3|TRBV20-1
CSARVKNTQYF
TGCAGTGCTAGGGTCAAGAATACGCAGTATTTT
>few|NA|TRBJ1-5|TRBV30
CAWSVQMGNQPQHF
TGTGCCTGGAGTGTACAGATGGGAAATCAGCCCCAGCATTTT
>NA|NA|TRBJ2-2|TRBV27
CASPSSTGDGAGELFF
TGTGCCAGCCCCTCCTCAACCGGGGACGGGGCCGGGGAGCTGTTTTTT
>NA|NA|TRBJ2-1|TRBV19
CASSPGRLKLF
TGTGCCAGTAGTCCGGGACGGCTTAAGTTATTC
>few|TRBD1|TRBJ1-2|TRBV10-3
CAISGPPGGNINGYTF
TGTGCCATCAGTGGCCCACCAGGGGGGAATATCAATGGCTACACCTTC
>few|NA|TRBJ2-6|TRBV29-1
CSVTAPSGANVLTF
TGCAGCGTCACAGCCCCCTCTGGGGCCAACGTCCTGACTTTC
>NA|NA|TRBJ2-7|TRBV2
CASSDGGNEQNF
TGTGCCAGCAGTGATGGTGGAAACGAGCAGAACTTC
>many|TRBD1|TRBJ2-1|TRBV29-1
CSAKTGGTNNEQFF
TGCAGCGCTAAGACAGGGGGCACCAACAATGAGCAGTTCTTC
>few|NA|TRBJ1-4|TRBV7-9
CASRHGYSEKLFF
TGTGCCAGCAGACATGGATATAGTGAAAAACTGTTTTTT
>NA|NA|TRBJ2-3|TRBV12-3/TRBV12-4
CASSLVEFPDTQYF
TGTGCCAGCAGTTTAGTCGAGTTCCCAGATACGCAGTATTTT
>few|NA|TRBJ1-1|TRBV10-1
CASSESRAATEAFF
TGCGCCAGCAGTGAGTCCCGGGCCGCCACTGAAGCTTTCTTT
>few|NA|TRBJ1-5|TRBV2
CASSELPPWTDLARNQPQHF
TGTGCCAGCAGTGAACTCCCCCCCTGGACGGACCTAGCGAGGAATCAGCCCCAGCATTTT
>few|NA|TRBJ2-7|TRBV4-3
CASSQDLVTYEQYF
TGCGCCAGCAGCCAAGATCTCGTAACGTACGAGCAGTACTTC
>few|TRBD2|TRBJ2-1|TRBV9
CASSVSGRSVDEQFF
TGTGCCAGCAGCGTTAGCGGGAGAAGCGTCGATGAGCAGTTCTTC
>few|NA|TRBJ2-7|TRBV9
CASSVGAVSYEQYF
TGTGCCAGCAGCGTAGGTGCAGTCTCCTACGAGCAGTACTTC
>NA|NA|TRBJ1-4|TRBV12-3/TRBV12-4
CASSLVGEKLFF
TGTGCCAGCAGTTTAGTTGGTGAAAAACTGTTTTTT
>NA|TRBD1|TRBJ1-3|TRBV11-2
CASSPRATGTSGNTIYF
TGTGCCAGCAGCCCCAGAGCGACAGGGACCTCTGGAAACACCATATATTTT
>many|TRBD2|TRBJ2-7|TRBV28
CASSLSRRAGESYEQYF
TGTGCCAGCAGTTTATCCCGACGGGCGGGAGAGTCCTACGAGCAGTACTTC
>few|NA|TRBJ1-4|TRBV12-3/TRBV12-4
CASSLAGTEKLFF
TGTGCCAGCAGTTTAGCTGGGACCGAAAAACTGTTTTTT
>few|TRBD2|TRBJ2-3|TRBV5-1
CASSPYGSGGADTQYF
TGCGCCAGCAGCCCCTACGGGAGCGGGGGGGCAGATACGCAGTATTTT
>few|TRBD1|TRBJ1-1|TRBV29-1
CSVERPQGGVSTEAFF
TGCAGCGTTGAAAGACCACAGGGGGGGGTGAGCACTGAAGCTTTCTTT
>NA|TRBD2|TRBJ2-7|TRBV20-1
CSAKGLAGVVHEQYF
TGCAGTGCAAAGGGACTAGCGGGAGTGGTACACGAGCAGTACTTC
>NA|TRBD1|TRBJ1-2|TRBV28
CASSFLGQGENGYTF
TGTGCCAGCAGCTTCCTAGGACAGGGGGAGAATGGCTACACCTTC
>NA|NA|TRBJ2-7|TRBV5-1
CASSLGSSEQYF
TGCGCCAGCAGCTTGGGAAGTTCCGAGCAGTACTTC